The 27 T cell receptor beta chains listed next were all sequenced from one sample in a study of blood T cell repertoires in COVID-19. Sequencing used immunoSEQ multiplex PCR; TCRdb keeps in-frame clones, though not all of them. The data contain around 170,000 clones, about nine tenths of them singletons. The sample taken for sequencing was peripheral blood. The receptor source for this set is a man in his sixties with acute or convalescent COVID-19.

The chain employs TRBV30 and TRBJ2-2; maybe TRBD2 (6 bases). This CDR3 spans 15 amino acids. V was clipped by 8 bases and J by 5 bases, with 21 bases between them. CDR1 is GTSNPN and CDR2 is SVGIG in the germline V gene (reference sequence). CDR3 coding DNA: TGTGCCGGGACTGCCCGGCGGAGAGGGACCGGGGAGCTGTTTTTT. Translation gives CAGTARRRGTGELFF. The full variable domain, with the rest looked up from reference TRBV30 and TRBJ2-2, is SQTIHQWPATLVQPVGSPLSLECTVEGTSNPNLYWYRQAAGRGLQLLFYSVGIGQISSEVPQNLSASRPQDRQFILSSKKLLLSDSGFYLCAGTARRRGTGELFFGEGSRLTVL.

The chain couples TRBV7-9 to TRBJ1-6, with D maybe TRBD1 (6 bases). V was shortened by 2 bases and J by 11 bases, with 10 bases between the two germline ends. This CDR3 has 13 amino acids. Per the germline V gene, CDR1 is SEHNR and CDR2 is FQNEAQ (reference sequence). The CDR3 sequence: CASSLKGGPPLHF. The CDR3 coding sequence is TGTGCCAGCAGCTTAAAGGGGGGGCCACCCCTCCACTTT.

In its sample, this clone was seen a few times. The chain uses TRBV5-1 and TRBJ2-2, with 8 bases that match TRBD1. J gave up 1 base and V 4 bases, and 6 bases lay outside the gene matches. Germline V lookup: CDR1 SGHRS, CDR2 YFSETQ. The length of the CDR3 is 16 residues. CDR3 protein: CASSLYGTGNTGELFF. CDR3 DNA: TGCGCCAGCAGCCTGTATGGGACAGGGAACACCGGGGAGCTGTTTTTT.

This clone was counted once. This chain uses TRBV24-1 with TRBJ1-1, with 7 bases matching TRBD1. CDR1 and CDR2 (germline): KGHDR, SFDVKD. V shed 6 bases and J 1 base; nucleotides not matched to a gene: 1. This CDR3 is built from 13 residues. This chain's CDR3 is CATSRQGNTEAFF. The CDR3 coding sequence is TGTGCCACCAGTCGACAGGGGAACACTGAAGCTTTCTTT.

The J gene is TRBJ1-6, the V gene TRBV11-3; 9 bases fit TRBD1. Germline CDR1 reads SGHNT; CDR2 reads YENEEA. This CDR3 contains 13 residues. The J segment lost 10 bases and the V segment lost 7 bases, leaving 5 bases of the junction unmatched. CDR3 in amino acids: CASKQGAGSPLHF. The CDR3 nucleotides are TGTGCCAGCAAACAGGGGGCAGGGTCACCCCTCCACTTT.

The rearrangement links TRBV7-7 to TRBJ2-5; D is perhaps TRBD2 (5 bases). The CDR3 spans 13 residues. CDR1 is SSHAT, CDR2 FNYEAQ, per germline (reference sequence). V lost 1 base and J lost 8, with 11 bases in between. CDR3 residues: CASSLDAPGTQYF. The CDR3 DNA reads TGTGCCAGCAGCTTAGACGCCCCGGGAACCCAGTACTTC.

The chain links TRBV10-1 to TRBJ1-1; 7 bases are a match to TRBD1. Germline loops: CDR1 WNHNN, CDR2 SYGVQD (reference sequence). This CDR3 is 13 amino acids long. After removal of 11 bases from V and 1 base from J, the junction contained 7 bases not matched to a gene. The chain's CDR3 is CAGGQSANTEAFF. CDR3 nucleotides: TGCGCCGGGGGACAGAGCGCGAACACTGAAGCTTTCTTT.

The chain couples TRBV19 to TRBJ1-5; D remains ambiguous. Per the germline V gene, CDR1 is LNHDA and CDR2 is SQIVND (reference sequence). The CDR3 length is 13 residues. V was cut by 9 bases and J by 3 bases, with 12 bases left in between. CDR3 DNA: TGTGCCAGAAAGACTACTATCAATCAGCCCCAGCATTTT. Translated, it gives CARKTTINQPQHF.

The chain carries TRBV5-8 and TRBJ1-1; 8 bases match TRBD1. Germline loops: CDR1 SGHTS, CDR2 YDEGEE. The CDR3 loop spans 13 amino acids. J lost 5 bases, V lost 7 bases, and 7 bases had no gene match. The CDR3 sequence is CASLRGRRTEAFF. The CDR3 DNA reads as TGTGCCAGCCTCAGGGGGCGCCGAACTGAAGCTTTCTTT.

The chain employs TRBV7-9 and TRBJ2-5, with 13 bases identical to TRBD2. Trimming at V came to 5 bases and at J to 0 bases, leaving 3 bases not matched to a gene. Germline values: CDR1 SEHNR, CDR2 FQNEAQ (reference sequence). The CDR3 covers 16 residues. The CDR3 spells CASSTTSGGYQETQYF. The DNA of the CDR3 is TGTGCCAGCAGCACGACTAGCGGGGGGTACCAAGAGACCCAGTACTTC.

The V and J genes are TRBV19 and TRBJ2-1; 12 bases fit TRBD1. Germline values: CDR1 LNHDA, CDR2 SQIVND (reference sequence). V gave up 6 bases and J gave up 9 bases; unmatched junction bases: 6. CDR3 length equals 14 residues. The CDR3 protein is CASRPGQGAGEQFF. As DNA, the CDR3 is TGTGCCAGTAGGCCGGGACAGGGGGCAGGTGAGCAGTTCTTC.

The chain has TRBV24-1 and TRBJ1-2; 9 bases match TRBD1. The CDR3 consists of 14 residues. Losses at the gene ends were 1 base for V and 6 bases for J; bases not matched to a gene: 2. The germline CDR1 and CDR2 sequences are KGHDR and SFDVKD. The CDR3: CATSDFTGGNGYTF. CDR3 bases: TGTGCCACCAGTGATTTTACAGGGGGCAATGGCTACACCTTC.

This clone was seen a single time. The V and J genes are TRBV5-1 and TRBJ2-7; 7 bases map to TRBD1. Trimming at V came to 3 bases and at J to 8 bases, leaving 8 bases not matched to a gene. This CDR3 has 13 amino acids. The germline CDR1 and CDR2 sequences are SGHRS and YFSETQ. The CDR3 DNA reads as TGCGCCAGCAGCTCAGGGGGTTTTGGGAAGCAGTACTTC. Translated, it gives CASSSGGFGKQYF.

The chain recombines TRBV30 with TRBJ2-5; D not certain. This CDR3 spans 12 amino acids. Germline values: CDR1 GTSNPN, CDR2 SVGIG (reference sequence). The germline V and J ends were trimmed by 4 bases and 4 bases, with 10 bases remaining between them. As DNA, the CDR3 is TGTGCCTGGACCACGAGTCGAGAGACCCAGTACTTC. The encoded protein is CAWTTSRETQYF. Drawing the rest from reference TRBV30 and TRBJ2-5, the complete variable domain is SQTIHQWPATLVQPVGSPLSLECTVEGTSNPNLYWYRQAAGRGLQLLFYSVGIGQISSEVPQNLSASRPQDRQFILSSKKLLLSDSGFYLCAWTTSRETQYFGPGTRLLVL.

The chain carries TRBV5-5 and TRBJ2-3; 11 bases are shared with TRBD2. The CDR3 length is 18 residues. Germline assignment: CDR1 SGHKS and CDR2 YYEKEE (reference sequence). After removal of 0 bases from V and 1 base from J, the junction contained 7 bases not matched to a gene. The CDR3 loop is CASSLVSSGRQGTDTQYF. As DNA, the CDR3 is TGTGCCAGCAGCTTGGTTTCTAGCGGGAGGCAGGGCACAGATACGCAGTATTTT. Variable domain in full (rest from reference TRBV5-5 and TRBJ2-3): DAGVTQSPTHLIKTRGQQVTLRCSPISGHKSVSWYQQVLGQGPQFIFQYYEKEERGRGNFPDRFSARQFPNYSSELNVNALLLGDSALYLCASSLVSSGRQGTDTQYFGPGTRLTVL.

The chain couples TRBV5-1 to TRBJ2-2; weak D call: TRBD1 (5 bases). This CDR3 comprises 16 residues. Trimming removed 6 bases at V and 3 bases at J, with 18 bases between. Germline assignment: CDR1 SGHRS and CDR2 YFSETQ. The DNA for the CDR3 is TGCGCCAGCACCCCTGGGGCTTCATGGGACACCGGGGAGCTGTTTTTT. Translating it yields CASTPGASWDTGELFF.

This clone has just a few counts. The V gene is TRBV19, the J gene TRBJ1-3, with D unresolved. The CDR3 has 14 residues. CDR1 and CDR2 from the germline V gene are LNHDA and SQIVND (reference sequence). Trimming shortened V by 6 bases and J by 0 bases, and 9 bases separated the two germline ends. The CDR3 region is CASSGRDSGNTIYF. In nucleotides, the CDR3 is TGTGCCAGTAGCGGACGGGACTCTGGAAACACCATATATTTT. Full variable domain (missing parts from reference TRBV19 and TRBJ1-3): DGGITQSPKYLFRKEGQNVTLSCEQNLNHDAMYWYRQDPGQGLRLIYYSQIVNDFQKGDIAEGYSVSREKKESFPLTVTSAQKNPTAFYLCASSGRDSGNTIYFGEGSWLTVV.

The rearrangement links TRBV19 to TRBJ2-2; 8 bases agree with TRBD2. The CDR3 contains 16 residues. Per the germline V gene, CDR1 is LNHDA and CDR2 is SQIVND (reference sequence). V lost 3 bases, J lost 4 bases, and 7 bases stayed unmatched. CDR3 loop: CASSILTSGATGELFF. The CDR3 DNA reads TGTGCCAGTAGTATCCTAACTAGCGGAGCCACCGGGGAGCTGTTTTTT.

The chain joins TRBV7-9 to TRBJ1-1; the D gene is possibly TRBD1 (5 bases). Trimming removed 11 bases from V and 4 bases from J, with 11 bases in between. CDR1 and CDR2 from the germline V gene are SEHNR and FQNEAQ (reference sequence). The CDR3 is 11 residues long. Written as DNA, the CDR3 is TGTGCCGCGGGGGAGGGCACTGAAGCTTTCTTT. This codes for CAAGEGTEAFF.

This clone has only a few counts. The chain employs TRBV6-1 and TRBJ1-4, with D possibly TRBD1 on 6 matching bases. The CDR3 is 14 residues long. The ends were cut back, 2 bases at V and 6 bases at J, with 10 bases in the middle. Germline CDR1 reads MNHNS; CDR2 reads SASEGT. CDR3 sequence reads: CASSEQGKDEKLFF. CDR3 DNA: TGTGCCAGCAGTGAACAGGGGAAGGATGAAAAACTGTTTTTT.

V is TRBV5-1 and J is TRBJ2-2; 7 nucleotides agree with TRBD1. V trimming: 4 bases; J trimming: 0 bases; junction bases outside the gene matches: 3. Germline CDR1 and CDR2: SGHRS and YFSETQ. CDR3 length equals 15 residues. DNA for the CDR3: TGCGCCAGCAGCGGGGACAGAGCGAACACCGGGGAGCTGTTTTTT. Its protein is CASSGDRANTGELFF.

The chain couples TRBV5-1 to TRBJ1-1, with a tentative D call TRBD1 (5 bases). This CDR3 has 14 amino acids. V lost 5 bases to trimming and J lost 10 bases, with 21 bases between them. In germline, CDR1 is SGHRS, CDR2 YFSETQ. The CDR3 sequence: CASSKEGTIPGAFF. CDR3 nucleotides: TGCGCCAGCAGTAAGGAGGGGACGATACCTGGAGCTTTCTTT. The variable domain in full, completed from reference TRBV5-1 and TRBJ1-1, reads KAGVTQTPRYLIKTRGQQVTLSCSPISGHRSVSWYQQTPGQGLQFLFEYFSETQRNKGNFPGRFSGRQFSNSRSEMNVSTLELGDSALYLCASSKEGTIPGAFFGQGTRLTVV.

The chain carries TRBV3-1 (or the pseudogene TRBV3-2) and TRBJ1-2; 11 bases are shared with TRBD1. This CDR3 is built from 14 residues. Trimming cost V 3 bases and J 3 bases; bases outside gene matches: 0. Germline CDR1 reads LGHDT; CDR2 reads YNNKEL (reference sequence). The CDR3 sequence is CASSQGQGDYGYTF. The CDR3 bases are TGTGCCAGCAGCCAGGGACAGGGGGACTATGGCTACACCTTC.

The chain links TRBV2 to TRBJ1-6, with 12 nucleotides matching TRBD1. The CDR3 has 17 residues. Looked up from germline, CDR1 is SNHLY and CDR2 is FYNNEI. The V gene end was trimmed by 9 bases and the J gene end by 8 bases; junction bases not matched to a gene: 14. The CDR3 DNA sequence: TGTGCCAGGTCCCGGGACAGGGGGCGTGGGGCCGATTCACCCCTCCACTTT. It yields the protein CARSRDRGRGADSPLHF.

CDR3 in DNA: TGCGCCAGCAGCTTGGCCGGCTTGCGGGCGGGGGGCCAAGAGACCCAGTACTTC. Translated: CASSLAGLRAGGQETQYF. The chain employs TRBV5-1 and TRBJ2-5, with 8 bases matching TRBD2. Germline V CDR1 and CDR2: SGHRS, YFSETQ. Trimming removed 0 bases from V and 1 base from J; junction bases left unmatched: 11. The CDR3 spans 18 residues.

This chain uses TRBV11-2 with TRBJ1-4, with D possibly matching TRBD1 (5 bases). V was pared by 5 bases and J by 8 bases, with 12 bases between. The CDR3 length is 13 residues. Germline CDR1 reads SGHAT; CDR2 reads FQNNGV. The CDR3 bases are TGTGCCAGCAGCCCGGGGGGTAGGGAAAAACTGTTTTTT. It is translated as CASSPGGREKLFF.

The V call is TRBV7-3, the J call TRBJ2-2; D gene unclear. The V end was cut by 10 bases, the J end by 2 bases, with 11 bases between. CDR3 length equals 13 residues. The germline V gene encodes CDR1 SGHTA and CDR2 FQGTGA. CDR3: CATRLFNTGELFF. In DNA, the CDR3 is TGTGCCACCCGACTCTTCAACACCGGGGAGCTGTTTTTT.